These T cell receptor beta chains were read from a single sample in a study of early stage breast cancer tumors. Here immunoSEQ multiplex PCR was the method, and the copy in TCRdb shows in-frame clones only, minus some. The sample records about 58,000 clones, about 80% being singletons. Sequenced material: blood. The receptors stem from a person aged 25 to 39 with breast cancer. Each CDR3 is given with its conserved first and last residue. Fields, in order: J gene, clone size, V gene, CDR3 length, D gene, CDR3 protein, CDR3 DNA. The D gene is left open where the match is weak. Size tells how often a clone was seen (once, few, many) or the class of an expanded clone, and some rows leave it out.

>TRBJ2-3|NA|TRBV7-3|14|NA
CASSPNGRTDTQYF
TGTGCCAGCAGCCCAAACGGGCGTACAGATACGCAGTATTTT
>TRBJ1-3|NA|TRBV5-1|16|NA
CASSLGPGDSGNTIYF
TGCGCCAGCAGCTTGGGTCCGGGGGACTCTGGAAACACCATATATTTT
>TRBJ2-5|NA|TRBV7-3|15|NA
CASSLTGANQETQYF
TGTGCCAGCAGCTTAACGGGGGCCAACCAAGAGACCCAGTACTTC
>TRBJ1-3|NA|TRBV5-1|15|NA
CASSLEVNSGNTIYF
TGCGCCAGCAGCTTGGAGGTGAACTCTGGAAACACCATATATTTT
>TRBJ2-6|NA|TRBV30|13|NA
CAGLHIGANVLTF
TGTGCGGGGCTCCACATCGGGGCCAACGTCCTGACTTTC
>TRBJ1-2|NA|TRBV7-2|14|NA
CASSIGTGNYGYTF
TGTGCCAGCAGCATAGGGACGGGGAATTATGGCTACACCTTC
>TRBJ1-1|few|TRBV30|11|TRBD1
CAWGQGTEAFF
TGTGCCTGGGGACAGGGAACTGAAGCTTTCTTT
>TRBJ2-7|NA|TRBV5-1|14|NA
CASTWGYETYEQYF
TGCGCCAGCACCTGGGGGTACGAAACCTACGAGCAGTACTTC
>TRBJ2-1|NA|TRBV10-3|14|TRBD1
CAISAGQGSNEQFF
TGTGCCATCAGCGCGGGACAGGGAAGCAATGAGCAGTTCTTC
>TRBJ2-7|NA|TRBV19|18|TRBD2
CASSRTGTRTSKSDEQYF
TGTGCCAGTAGTCGGACCGGGACTAGGACTTCGAAAAGCGACGAGCAGTACTTC
>TRBJ2-5|NA|TRBV27|15|TRBD2
CASIDGTSGRETQYF
TGTGCCAGCATAGATGGGACTAGCGGGAGAGAGACCCAGTACTTC
>TRBJ1-1|NA|TRBV7-9|15|NA
CASTPRGGSGTEAFF
TGTGCCAGCACCCCACGGGGGGGGTCGGGAACTGAAGCTTTCTTT
>TRBJ2-5|few|TRBV6-6|15|NA
CASSPDSFGRETQYF
TGTGCCAGCAGTCCAGACTCTTTTGGTCGGGAGACCCAGTACTTC
>TRBJ1-5|NA|TRBV18|15|TRBD1
CASSPLQGGNQPQHF
TGTGCCAGCTCACCCTTACAGGGGGGCAATCAGCCCCAGCATTTT
>TRBJ2-5|NA|TRBV7-8|13|TRBD2
CASSPPGGETQYF
TGTGCCAGCAGCCCCCCGGGAGGTGAGACCCAGTACTTC
>TRBJ1-2|NA|TRBV4-1|15|NA
CASSDSAGSNYGYTF
TGCGCCAGCAGCGACTCAGCGGGGTCTAACTATGGCTACACCTTC
>TRBJ2-5|NA|TRBV5-1|17|TRBD1
CASSLRGTGGSQETQYF
TGCGCCAGCAGCTTGAGGGGGACAGGGGGTTCCCAAGAGACCCAGTACTTC
>TRBJ2-5|NA|TRBV7-9|13|NA
CASEGGFPVTQYF
TGTGCCAGCGAGGGGGGATTCCCGGTGACCCAGTACTTC
>TRBJ1-6|few|TRBV2|13|TRBD1
CASSVGGYSPLHF
TGTGCCAGCAGTGTAGGGGGCTACTCACCCCTCCACTTT
>TRBJ1-2|NA|TRBV6-1|15|TRBD1
CASRERQGANYGYTF
TGTGCCAGCAGGGAGAGACAGGGAGCTAACTATGGCTACACCTTC
>TRBJ2-6|NA|TRBV28|18|NA
CASSPPGTPLSGANVLTF
TGTGCCAGCAGTCCCCCCGGGACCCCCCTCTCTGGGGCCAACGTCCTGACTTTC
>TRBJ2-7|NA|TRBV6-5|13|TRBD2
CASSYGLAAEQYF
TGTGCCAGCAGTTACGGGCTAGCGGCCGAGCAGTACTTC
>TRBJ1-2|NA|TRBV15|14|TRBD1
CATSPQGVSYGYTF
TGTGCCACCAGCCCACAGGGGGTTAGCTATGGCTACACCTTC
>TRBJ2-5|NA|TRBV11-2|15|NA
CASSFRGGTGETQYF
TGTGCCAGCAGCTTTAGGGGAGGAACGGGAGAGACCCAGTACTTC
>TRBJ1-3|NA|TRBV23-1|16|NA
CASSQSRVSSGNTIYF
TGCGCCAGCAGTCAATCTAGGGTGAGCTCTGGAAACACCATATATTTT
>TRBJ1-2|NA|TRBV20-1|11|NA
CSARWRDGYTF
TGCAGTGCCCGGTGGAGGGACGGCTACACCTTC
>TRBJ2-5|once|TRBV30|12|TRBD1
CAWSAGQGTQYF
TGTGCCTGGAGTGCTGGACAGGGGACCCAGTACTTC
>TRBJ2-5|NA|TRBV5-1|13|NA
CASSLAPQETQYF
TGCGCCAGCAGCTTAGCGCCGCAAGAGACCCAGTACTTC
>TRBJ2-5|NA|TRBV7-7|15|TRBD1
CASSRGTGGKETQYF
TGTGCCAGCAGCCGTGGGACAGGGGGGAAAGAGACCCAGTACTTC
>TRBJ1-3|NA|TRBV13|16|NA
CASSLGSGMNGNTIYF
TGTGCCAGCAGCTTAGGTTCCGGGATGAATGGAAACACCATATATTTT
>TRBJ2-2|NA|TRBV30|15|TRBD1
CAWTQTGLHTGELFF
TGTGCCTGGACTCAGACAGGGTTGCACACCGGGGAGCTGTTTTTT
>TRBJ1-2|NA|TRBV5-5|15|NA
CASSPAGGRDYGYTF
TGTGCCAGCAGCCCGGCGGGGGGAAGGGACTATGGCTACACCTTC
>TRBJ2-5|NA|TRBV5-8|13|TRBD2
CASSGRARETQYF
TGTGCCAGCAGCGGGAGGGCCCGGGAGACCCAGTACTTC
>TRBJ1-5|NA|TRBV30|13|NA
CAWNPDSNQPQHF
TGTGCCTGGAACCCAGATAGCAATCAGCCCCAGCATTTT
>TRBJ1-5|NA|TRBV6-1|14|NA
CASSGLGFRQPQHF
TGTGCCAGCAGTGGGCTTGGTTTTCGCCAGCCCCAGCATTTT
>TRBJ2-3|few|TRBV19|16|TRBD2
CASSILADTSTDTQYF
TGTGCCAGTAGTATCCTAGCGGATACTAGCACAGATACGCAGTATTTT
>TRBJ2-3|NA|TRBV4-2|18|TRBD2
CASSQALAGGYPTDTQYF
TGTGCCAGCAGCCAAGCCCTAGCGGGAGGGTACCCTACAGATACGCAGTATTTT
>TRBJ1-3|NA|TRBV5-1|14|NA
CASSFGGSGNTIYF
TGCGCCAGCAGCTTTGGAGGTTCTGGAAACACCATATATTTT
>TRBJ2-1|NA|TRBV6-5|15|NA
CASSSRTTSYNEQFF
TGTGCCAGCAGCTCACGGACCACCTCCTACAATGAGCAGTTCTTC
>TRBJ1-3|NA|TRBV7-9|14|NA
CASSLEGGGNTIYF
TGTGCCAGCAGCTTAGAAGGGGGTGGAAACACCATATATTTT
>TRBJ1-1|NA|TRBV6-1|14|NA
CASSALSRNTEAFF
TGTGCCAGCAGCGCTCTATCGCGGAACACTGAAGCTTTCTTT